This TCR beta chain was documented in a study of T-cell memory formation after mild COVID-19. Overall study: Largely, the TCR clusters proved donor specific. Study-level points and caveats: From day 15 to 85, contracting clones were balanced between CD4 and CD8, whereas later expanders leaned toward CD4+.

CDR3 length: 12 residues. The V and J ends lost 6 bases and 11 bases, in that order; junction bases with no gene match: 9. Germline lookup yields CDR1 SNHLY and CDR2 FYNNEI. TCRdb called the 5' RACE reads again in MiXCR, with one record for every CDR3 protein. The sample lists 350,000 to 450,000 distinct CDR3 sequences; 15% to 25% were seen once. As for this clonotype: Its antigen is not known.

The receptor comes from an adult woman who had mild COVID-19 (a few samples of this study predate the infection). Cell type and time point are not known. The sequenced sample consisted of PBMCs or a T cell subset sorted from them (not recorded which). The chain employs TRBV2 and TRBJ1-1; 7 nucleotides agree with TRBD1. Here the CDR3 reads CASRLTGSGAFF. CDR3 in DNA: TGTGCCAGCAGACTGACAGGGAGCGGGGCTTTCTTT.